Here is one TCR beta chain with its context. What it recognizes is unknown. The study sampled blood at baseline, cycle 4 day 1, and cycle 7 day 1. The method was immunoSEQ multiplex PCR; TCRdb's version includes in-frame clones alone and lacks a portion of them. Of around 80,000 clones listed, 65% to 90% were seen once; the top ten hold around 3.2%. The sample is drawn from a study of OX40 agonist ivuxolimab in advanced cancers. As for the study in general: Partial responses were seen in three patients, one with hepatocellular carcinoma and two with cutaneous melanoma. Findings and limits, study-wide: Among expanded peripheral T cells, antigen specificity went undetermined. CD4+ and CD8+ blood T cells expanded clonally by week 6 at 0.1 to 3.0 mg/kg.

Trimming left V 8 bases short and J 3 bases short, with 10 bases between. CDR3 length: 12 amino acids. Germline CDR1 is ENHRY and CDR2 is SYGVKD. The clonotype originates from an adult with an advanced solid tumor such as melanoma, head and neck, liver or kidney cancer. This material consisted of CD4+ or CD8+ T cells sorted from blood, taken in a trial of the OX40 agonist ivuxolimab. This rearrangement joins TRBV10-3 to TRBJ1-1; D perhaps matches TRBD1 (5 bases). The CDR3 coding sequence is TGTGCCATCGCAGGGTCGGACACTGAAGCTTTCTTT. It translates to CAIAGSDTEAFF.